Following are 26 T cell receptor beta chains from one sample sequenced in a study of blood T cell repertoires in COVID-19. The repertoire was sequenced with immunoSEQ multiplex PCR; TCRdb's copy has only in-frame clones and lacks some. The sample lists around 200,000 clones, 85% to 90% seen once, with 0.88% in the top ten. Sequencing used peripheral blood. All receptors derive from a woman aged 18-29 years who had recovered from COVID-19.

This chain uses TRBV7-2 with TRBJ1-1; D is perhaps TRBD1 (5 bases). Per germline, CDR1 SGHTA and CDR2 FQGNSA. V lost 5 bases and J 3 bases, leaving 16 bases between the germline ends. The length of the CDR3 is 15 residues. In DNA, the CDR3 is TGTGCCAGCAGCCTAGGGGCGGGGGACTACACTGAAGCTTTCTTT. Its translation: CASSLGAGDYTEAFF.

The chain has TRBV19 and TRBJ1-1, with 7 bases lining up with TRBD1. The V gene end was trimmed by 8 bases and the J gene end by 1 base; junction bases not matched to a gene: 4. Germline loops: CDR1 LNHDA, CDR2 SQIVND (reference sequence). The CDR3 is made up of 13 amino acids. CDR3: CASSTGANTEAFF. The CDR3 coding sequence is TGTGCCAGTTCCACAGGGGCGAACACTGAAGCTTTCTTT.

This clone was counted once. This CDR3 reads CASSLLGGNSPLHF. The CDR3 DNA reads as TGTGCCAGCAGTTTATTGGGGGGGAATTCACCCCTCCACTTT. The V gene is TRBV27, the J gene TRBJ1-6; possible D gene TRBD1, 5 bases. The germline gives CDR1 MNHEY, CDR2 SMNVEV (reference sequence). V lost 1 base and J lost 7, with 8 bases in between. This CDR3 is 14 amino acids long.

The chain links TRBV9 to TRBJ2-3, with D tentatively TRBD2 (5 bases). CDR1 is SGDLS, CDR2 YYNGEE, per germline. CDR3 length: 15 residues. Trimming stripped 0 bases from V and 4 bases from J, with 12 bases between. CDR3 residues: CASSVARGLADTQYF. The DNA of the CDR3 is TGTGCCAGCAGCGTAGCTCGGGGTTTGGCAGATACGCAGTATTTT. Complete variable domain (other parts from reference TRBV9 and TRBJ2-3): DSGVTQTPKHLITATGQRVTLRCSPRSGDLSVYWYQQSLDQGLQFLIQYYNGEERAKGNILERFSAQQFPDLHSELNLSSLELGDSALYFCASSVARGLADTQYFGPGTRLTVL.

By sample share, this clone is medium-sized. The V and J genes are TRBV2 and TRBJ1-1; 7 bases map to TRBD1. CDR1 and CDR2 from the germline V gene are SNHLY and FYNNEI. V shed 7 bases and J 6 bases; nucleotides not matched to a gene: 8. CDR3 size: 13 residues. The CDR3 DNA is TGTGCCAGCACGGGACAGAGACGAGCTGAAGCTTTCTTT. Translated: CASTGQRRAEAFF.

V usage is TRBV6-5 and J usage is TRBJ2-7, with D possibly being TRBD1 (5 bases). Trimming stripped 6 bases from V and 5 bases from J, with 17 bases between. The CDR3 is 14 residues long. Germline V lookup: CDR1 MNHEY, CDR2 SVGAGI. The CDR3 DNA reads as TGTGCCAGCAGGTACGCCAGGGTCATCCACGAGCAGTACTTC. Its translation is CASRYARVIHEQYF.

The V gene is TRBV7-9, the J gene TRBJ1-2, with 9 bases matching TRBD1. The CDR3 has 14 amino acids. Looked up from germline, CDR1 is SEHNR and CDR2 is FQNEAQ (reference sequence). Losses at the gene ends were 5 bases for V and 7 bases for J; bases not matched to a gene: 8. CDR3 region: CASSPRDRVGGYTF. CDR3 bases: TGTGCCAGCAGCCCCCGGGACAGGGTTGGTGGCTACACCTTC.

This chain links TRBV11-2 with TRBJ2-1, with 11 bases lining up with TRBD2. Trimming cost V 5 bases and J 3 bases; bases outside gene matches: 6. CDR3 length: 16 residues. Germline lookup yields CDR1 SGHAT and CDR2 FQNNGV. The CDR3 coding sequence is TGTGCCAGCAGCAGCACCGGGACTAGCGGCTACAATGAGCAGTTCTTC. Encoded protein: CASSSTGTSGYNEQFF.

The rearrangement joins TRBV7-3 to TRBJ2-3; the D is unclear. Germline CDR1 SGHTA, CDR2 FQGTGA. Trimming left V 0 bases short and J 4 bases short, with 5 bases between. The CDR3 is made up of 13 amino acids. The CDR3 bases are TGTGCCAGCAGCTTAACCGGGTCAGATACGCAGTATTTT. Translated, it gives CASSLTGSDTQYF.

V gene TRBV11-2 combines with J gene TRBJ1-2; D possibly corresponds to TRBD1 (5 bases). Germline V gene lookup returns CDR1 SGHAT and CDR2 FQNNGV. The V end lost 0 bases, the J end lost 6 bases, and 8 bases lay between the germline ends. The CDR3 has 13 amino acids. In DNA form, the CDR3 reads TGTGCCAGCAGCTTAGACAGGGTGGATGGCTACACCTTC. It encodes CASSLDRVDGYTF.

The J gene is TRBJ1-2, the V gene TRBV20-1; D remains unclear. CDR3 length: 14 residues. Trimming removed 3 bases at V and 4 bases at J, with 15 bases between. From germline, CDR1 is DFQATT and CDR2 SNEGSKA (reference sequence). CDR3 in DNA: TGCAGTGCTAGTATTACCCTGATGGCCTATGGCTACACCTTC. It translates to CSASITLMAYGYTF.

This rearrangement joins TRBV19 to TRBJ1-3; the D is unclear. V shed 10 bases and J shed 4 bases, with 17 bases lying between them. Germline lookup yields CDR1 LNHDA and CDR2 SQIVND (reference sequence). The CDR3 is 14 amino acids. CDR3 protein: CATQDSSSGNTIYF. The CDR3 coding sequence is TGTGCCACCCAAGACTCCTCTTCAGGAAACACCATATATTTT. Using reference TRBV19 and TRBJ1-3 for the parts outside the CDR3, the full variable domain is DGGITQSPKYLFRKEGQNVTLSCEQNLNHDAMYWYRQDPGQGLRLIYYSQIVNDFQKGDIAEGYSVSREKKESFPLTVTSAQKNPTAFYLCATQDSSSGNTIYFGEGSWLTVV.

This chain joins TRBV7-7 and TRBJ2-7, with 9 bases matching TRBD1. The CDR3 is made up of 15 amino acids. Germline V gene lookup returns CDR1 SSHAT and CDR2 FNYEAQ (reference sequence). The CDR3 nucleotides are TGTGCTAGCACTCCCTCAGGACAGGGGACCTACGAGCAGTACGTC. Translation: CASTPSGQGTYEQYV.

The CDR3: CASRTGQYEKLFF. In nucleotides, the CDR3 is TGTGCCAGCAGAACGGGACAATATGAAAAACTGTTTTTT. J is TRBJ1-4 and V is TRBV7-9; maybe TRBD1 (6 bases). Germline V gene lookup returns CDR1 SEHNR and CDR2 FQNEAQ (reference sequence). This CDR3 comprises 13 residues. V gave up 6 bases and J gave up 6 bases, with 11 bases separating them.

The chain joins TRBV9 to TRBJ1-2, with 8 bases matching TRBD1. In germline, CDR1 is SGDLS, CDR2 YYNGEE. V lost 4 bases, J lost 4 bases, and 15 bases stayed unmatched. The CDR3 is 17 amino acids. DNA of the CDR3: TGTGCCAGCAGCCCCCCCCCTCGACAGGGGAATGGCTATGGCTACACCTTC. Translation gives CASSPPPRQGNGYGYTF.

The CDR3 here is CASRDPWGREGNYNEQFF. The CDR3 DNA sequence: TGTGCCAGCAGGGACCCTTGGGGGCGGGAGGGCAATTACAATGAGCAGTTCTTC. The chain carries TRBV2 and TRBJ2-1; the match to TRBD2 covers 9 bases. After removal of 6 bases from V and 4 bases from J, the junction contained 16 bases not matched to a gene. Germline V CDR1 and CDR2: SNHLY, FYNNEI. CDR3 length: 18 residues.

This rearrangement joins TRBV4-3 to TRBJ2-7; D might be TRBD2 (5 bases). Germline CDR1 LGHNA, CDR2 YSLEER. This CDR3 comprises 15 residues. Trimming removed 0 bases from V and 3 bases from J, with 12 bases in between. CDR3 bases: TGCGCCAGCAGCCAAGATAAACCGGGGAGCTACGAGCAGTACTTC. It yields the protein CASSQDKPGSYEQYF.

The V and J genes are TRBV19 and TRBJ2-5, with 12 bases lining up with TRBD1. The ends lost 3 bases at V and 5 bases at J; junction bases unmatched: 7. CDR1 and CDR2 from the germline V gene are LNHDA and SQIVND (reference sequence). This CDR3 spans 16 amino acids. CDR3: CASSILGTGGLETQYF. The CDR3 region has the DNA TGTGCCAGTAGTATTTTGGGGACAGGGGGCTTGGAGACCCAGTACTTC.

The chain recombines TRBV6-2 or TRBV6-3 with TRBJ2-7, with 11 nucleotides matching TRBD2. CDR3 length: 14 residues. The germline gives CDR1 MNHEY, CDR2 SVGEGT. The V gene end was trimmed by 0 bases and the J gene end by 5 bases; junction bases not matched to a gene: 0. Here the CDR3 DNA reads TGTGCCAGCAGTTACTCGACTAGCGGGAACGAGCAGTACGTC. It yields the protein CASSYSTSGNEQYV.

This chain links TRBV7-6 with TRBJ2-5, with 11 nucleotides matching TRBD1. The ends lost 4 bases at V and 2 bases at J; junction bases unmatched: 3. The CDR3 is made up of 15 amino acids. Germline V gene sequence: CDR1 SGHVS, CDR2 FNYEAQ. The CDR3 DNA sequence: TGTGCCAGCAGCTGGACAGGGGGCCCGCAAGAGACCCAGTACTTC. Residues: CASSWTGGPQETQYF. Complete variable domain (other parts from reference TRBV7-6 and TRBJ2-5): GAGVSQSPRYKVTKRGQDVALRCDPISGHVSLYWYRQALGQGPEFLTYFNYEAQQDKSGLPNDRFSAERPEGSISTLTIQRTEQRDSAMYRCASSWTGGPQETQYFGPGTRLLVL.

The J gene is TRBJ1-5, the V gene TRBV14; 8 bases are a match to TRBD1. The CDR3 sequence is 14 residues long. The germline V gene has CDR1 SGHDN and CDR2 FVKESK. Unmatched junction bases numbered 7, after V lost 5 bases and J lost 7 bases. CDR3 sequence reads: CASSRTGFGQPQHF. The DNA for the CDR3 is TGTGCCAGCAGCAGGACAGGGTTTGGGCAGCCCCAGCATTTT.

The chain recombines TRBV30 with TRBJ1-5, with TRBD1 matching over 8 bases. CDR1 is GTSNPN, CDR2 SVGIG, per germline (reference sequence). Losses at the gene ends were 3 bases for V and 7 bases for J; bases not matched to a gene: 8. This CDR3 has 14 residues. The CDR3 is CAWRPGTGGQPQHF. The CDR3 DNA sequence: TGTGCCTGGAGGCCCGGGACAGGAGGACAGCCCCAGCATTTT.

The chain has TRBV6-2 or TRBV6-3 and TRBJ2-7, with D possibly being TRBD1 (6 bases). CDR1 is MNHEY and CDR2 is SVGEGT in the germline V gene. Trimming pared 6 bases from V and 3 bases from J, leaving 9 bases between. The CDR3 length is 12 residues. In DNA form, the CDR3 reads TGTGCCAGCAGCCGGGACAACTACGAGCAGTACTTC. It is translated as CASSRDNYEQYF.

The rearrangement links TRBV2 to TRBJ2-1; 9 nucleotides line up with TRBD2. Germline CDR1 SNHLY, CDR2 FYNNEI. With V trimmed by 6 bases and J by 1 base, 19 bases remained unmatched. The CDR3 runs 20 residues. The CDR3 here is CASRWPVGLAPTNSYNEQFF. DNA for the CDR3: TGTGCCAGCAGGTGGCCGGTCGGACTAGCGCCAACCAATTCCTACAATGAGCAGTTCTTC.

The genes are TRBV6-5 and TRBJ2-7; 8 nucleotides line up with TRBD2. After removal of 6 bases from V and 1 base from J, the junction contained 5 bases not matched to a gene. Germline loops: CDR1 MNHEY, CDR2 SVGAGI. There are 14 residues in the CDR3. The CDR3: CASRPGLASYEQYV. The DNA for the CDR3 is TGTGCCAGCAGACCAGGACTAGCTTCCTACGAGCAGTACGTC.

In nucleotides, the CDR3 is TGCAGTGCCGGTATGCGAGGCGGGACTGAAGCTTTCTTT. Its translation is CSAGMRGGTEAFF. This chain joins TRBV29-1 and TRBJ1-1; D uncertain. CDR3 length equals 13 residues. The germline CDR1 and CDR2 sequences are SQVTM and ANQGSEA.